The clone carrying this T cell receptor (beta chain) was recorded a few times. These data come from a study of T cell changes during pregnancy in multiple sclerosis. V gave up 7 bases and J gave up 1 base; unmatched junction bases: 7. Per the germline V gene, CDR1 is MNHEY and CDR2 is SMNVEV (reference sequence). The CDR3 runs to 15 residues. Sequencing used immunoSEQ multiplex PCR; TCRdb keeps in-frame clones, though not all of them. Of tens of thousands of clones listed, about 88% are singletons. The chain couples TRBV27 to TRBJ1-2; 9 bases align to TRBD1. The receptor's source is a female donor with multiple sclerosis, enrolled in a pregnancy study. Sequences were derived from CD4+ T cells from peripheral blood mononuclear cells, sampled in the third trimester of pregnancy. In DNA, the CDR3 is TGTGCCAGCACCCCAATGGGACAGGGTAACTATGGCTACACCTTC. As protein: CASTPMGQGNYGYTF.